This T cell receptor (beta chain) was obtained from a study of T-cell reconstitution after alpha-beta-depleted transplantation in children (TCRdb year 2016). For context, the study as a whole: T-cell immune reconstitution after TCRalphabeta/CD19-depleted allogeneic hematopoietic cell transplantation in children was quantitatively tracked in the study by means of TCR repertoire profiling.

Receptor amplification or capture employed PCR. TCRdb records Illumina HiSeq 2500 as the sequencer. To normalize quantification of the TCRbeta repertoire, the TCR libraries were built with molecular barcoding that relied on unique molecular identifiers. TCRdb reanalyzed the raw reads on its own, using fastp at Q25 for trimming and MiXCR for clone calling, and kept in-frame beta chains. Rows are combined by CDR3 protein, so each entry shows the most common genes and DNA. The table for this sample lists about 440,000 distinct CDR3 sequences; roughly 43% of them were counted only once. Roughly a quarter of the sample is taken by the ten largest. The label giving this sample's treatment or condition can be read as: allogeneic hematopoietic cell transplantation with graft depleted of TCRalphabeta T cells and CD19 B cells. The children who served as transplant recipients had been given grafts of TCRalphabeta/CD19-depleted allogeneic hematopoietic cells.

Reading the germline V gene gives CDR1 SGHTA and CDR2 FQGTGA. V is pruned by 2 bases and J by 4 bases, leaving 4 bases of the junction without a gene match. The CDR3, from cysteine to phenylalanine, totals 15 residues. Solely the CDR3 DNA is kept, with 45 bases framed from the first base. Broader findings and caveats from the paper: About two months after transplant, the apparently early recovery of alphabetaT-cell counts reportedly depended on just several hundred clones that had expanded rapidly and came from non-depleted graft cells. The frequencies of hyperexpanded clones fell over the following months, and after one year, T-cell counts and TCRbeta diversity were mostly attributed to newly produced T cells. In some patients, the high TCRbeta diversity seen at day 60 was put down to recipient T cells and intrathymic progenitors that had survived conditioning.

Details on this clonotype: The antigen it recognizes is unknown. No base quality values were provided; no much bigger clone lies one nucleotide off.

The sequenced sample was PBMCs, obtained before TCRalphabeta/CD19-depleted stem cell transplant. This sequence uses TRBV7-3 and TRBJ2-1; 8 nucleotides in the junction match TRBD2. This receptor was obtained from a girl aged 2-9 years with aplastic anemia, due to receive a stem cell transplant. The CDR3 here reads CASSLGRGEYNEQFF. The DNA sequence reads TGTGCCAGCAGCTTAGGGCGGGGGGAATACAATGAGCAGTTCTTC.